One sample yielded the 4 T cell receptor beta chains listed below, sequenced in a study of identical twins. TCRdb reanalysed the 5' RACE reads using MiXCR and keeps one entry per CDR3 protein. The sample lists 470,000 or so distinct CDR3 sequences, 20% to 25% occurring once. Separately, the same data were catalogued under a study of T cells expressing NK-cell markers.

The specimen was CD4+ T cells sorted from blood. These receptor sequences come from a woman between 18 and 29 years old in good health.

In this sample, this clonotype turned up many times. This rearrangement joins TRBV10-3 to TRBJ2-3, with D uncertain. Trimming removed 8 bases at V and 4 bases at J, with 10 bases between. The germline V gene has CDR1 ENHRY and CDR2 SYGVKD. CDR3 length: 12 residues. The CDR3 nucleotides are TGTGCCATCTCTGGATCTGCAGATACGCAGTATTTT. Translated: CAISGSADTQYF.

The V and J genes are TRBV12-3 or TRBV12-4 and TRBJ2-7; D remains ambiguous. Trimming cost V 3 bases and J 12 bases, with 18 bases left between them. This CDR3 comprises 13 residues. The CDR3 sequence: CASSLQSRGLAYF. DNA for the CDR3: TGTGCCAGCAGTTTGCAGTCGCGTGGGCTGGCGTACTTC.

This chain connects TRBV7-9 to TRBJ2-4; unclear D gene. CDR1 SEHNR and CDR2 FQNEAQ come from the germline V gene (reference sequence). The length of the CDR3 is 14 residues. V was shortened by 9 bases and J by 1 base, with 13 bases between the two germline ends. Written as DNA, the CDR3 is TGTGCCAGTACACACGGTGGGGCCAAAAACATTCAGTACTTC. This codes for CASTHGGAKNIQYF.

The chain carries TRBV19 and TRBJ1-5; no definite D call. The CDR3 loop spans 12 amino acids. Germline-derived CDR1 and CDR2 are LNHDA and SQIVND (reference sequence). V was cut by 8 bases and J by 7 bases, with 12 bases left in between. CDR3: CASLYPGQPQHF. In DNA, the CDR3 is TGTGCCAGTCTTTATCCGGGCCAGCCCCAGCATTTT. The full variable domain, with the rest looked up from reference TRBV19 and TRBJ1-5, is DGGITQSPKYLFRKEGQNVTLSCEQNLNHDAMYWYRQDPGQGLRLIYYSQIVNDFQKGDIAEGYSVSREKKESFPLTVTSAQKNPTAFYLCASLYPGQPQHFGDGTRLSIL.